Listed here are 17 T cell receptor beta chains from one sample, sequenced in a study of T cells expressing NK-cell markers. TCRdb reprocessed the 5' RACE reads, with one entry per CDR3 protein and no DNA. The repertoire shows about 430,000 distinct CDR3 sequences; the top ten hold approximately 1.5%. The sequencing sample was made of blood T cells: a sorted CD56 or NKG2C T cell subset, CD4+ or CD8+ T cells, or bulk PBMC T cells (not recorded which). The receptors derive from a woman aged 45-59 years in good health.

The chain has TRBV30 and TRBJ2-2; TCRdb's D call, TRBD2, is unchecked because there is no DNA. CDR3 length equals 15 residues. CDR1 and CDR2 from the germline V gene are GTSNPN and SVGIG (reference sequence). The CDR3 sequence is CACMGLAGASGELFF.

The chain joins TRBV14 to TRBJ2-1; no DNA is available, so the TRBD2 call from TCRdb remains unchecked. This CDR3 region has 16 residues. Germline CDR1 SGHDN, CDR2 FVKESK. The CDR3 protein is CASSTRLAGIYNEQFF. The variable domain in full, with the rest retrieved from reference TRBV14 and TRBJ2-1, is EAGVTQFPSHSVIEKGQTVTLRCDPISGHDNLYWYRRVMGKEIKFLLHFVKESKQDESGMPNNRFLAERTGGTYSTLKVQPAELEDSGVYFCASSTRLAGIYNEQFFGPGTRLTVL.

The chain combines TRBV2 with TRBJ2-6; no DNA is available, so the TRBD1 call from TCRdb remains unchecked. The CDR3 length is 17 residues. In germline, CDR1 is SNHLY, CDR2 FYNNEI. The CDR3 here is CASRPGQGSSGANVLTF.

The chain uses TRBV16 and TRBJ2-5; TCRdb selects TRBD2, and the lack of DNA leaves this call unchecked. Per germline, CDR1 KGHSY and CDR2 FQNENV. CDR3 length equals 14 residues. This CDR3 is CASSPGLAKETQYF. Full variable domain (remainder filled in from reference TRBV16 and TRBJ2-5): GEEVAQTPKHLVRGEGQKAKLYCAPIKGHSYVFWYQQVLKNEFKFLISFQNENVFDETGMPKERFSAKCLPNSPCSLEIQATKLEDSAVYFCASSPGLAKETQYFGPGTRLLVL.

The chain couples TRBV28 to TRBJ1-1; the D gene TCRdb calls, TRBD1, cannot be checked with no DNA. The CDR3 length is 16 residues. CDR1 MDHEN and CDR2 SYDVKM come from the germline V gene. Here the CDR3 reads CASSLSPGAGRTEAFF.

The chain uses TRBV20-1 and TRBJ2-7; TCRdb picks TRBD2, but there is no DNA to check that call. The CDR3 has 15 residues. Germline loops: CDR1 DFQATT, CDR2 SNEGSKA (reference sequence). The CDR3 here is CSARVPAGTSYEQYF.

This chain uses TRBV7-9 with TRBJ2-1; TCRdb outputs TRBD2, but without DNA this stays unchecked. The CDR3 is made up of 16 amino acids. Germline V gives CDR1 SEHNR, CDR2 FQNEAQ (reference sequence). The CDR3 here is CAAGLAGTSSYNEQFF. The variable domain in full, with the rest retrieved from reference TRBV7-9 and TRBJ2-1, is DTGVSQNPRHKITKRGQNVTFRCDPISEHNRLYWYRQTLGQGPEFLTYFQNEAQLEKSRLLSDRFSAERPKGSFSTLEIQRTEQGDSAMYLCAAGLAGTSSYNEQFFGPGTRLTVL.

The gene calls are TRBV30 and TRBJ2-2; absent DNA, TCRdb's TRBD1 call cannot be checked. Germline V gene lookup returns CDR1 GTSNPN and CDR2 SVGIG (reference sequence). The CDR3 is 13 amino acids. CDR3: CAWRPRGMGELFF.

The V and J genes are TRBV5-1 and TRBJ1-1. The CDR3 length is 12 residues. Germline assignment: CDR1 SGHRS and CDR2 YFSETQ. The CDR3 protein is CASSRSGGQAFF.

The V gene is TRBV12-5, the J gene TRBJ1-5; TCRdb's D call, TRBD1, is unchecked because there is no DNA. The CDR3 contains 15 residues. Germline values: CDR1 LGHNT, CDR2 FRNRAP. CDR3 amino acids: CASGLVTTGPQPQHF. The complete variable domain, with remaining parts taken from reference TRBV12-5 and TRBJ1-5, reads DARVTQTPRHKVTEMGQEVTMRCQPILGHNTVFWYRQTMMQGLELLAYFRNRAPLDDSGMPKDRFSAEMPDATLATLKIQPSEPRDSAVYFCASGLVTTGPQPQHFGDGTRLSIL.

The V gene is TRBV7-3, the J gene TRBJ2-1; the TCRdb D gene call, TRBD2, has no DNA to confirm it. The V gene's germline CDR1 is SGHTA and CDR2 FQGTGA. The length of the CDR3 is 13 residues. CDR3 sequence reads: CASSLHSGNEQFF.

J is TRBJ2-1 and V is TRBV12-3 or TRBV12-4; TCRdb proposes TRBD2, but this gene call is untestable without DNA. The CDR3 runs to 17 residues. The CDR3 here is CASSFVGGRFANNEQFF.

This chain joins TRBV2 and TRBJ1-2. Germline V gene lookup returns CDR1 SNHLY and CDR2 FYNNEI. The CDR3 covers 11 residues. The CDR3 sequence: CASREWAGYTF.

The rearrangement joins TRBV7-2 to TRBJ2-3; TCRdb picks TRBD1, but there is no DNA to check that call. The CDR3 is 14 amino acids. Germline CDR1 and CDR2: SGHTA and FQGNSA. The CDR3 loop reads CASSLPDWDRFQYF.

The chain combines TRBV14 with TRBJ2-2. The CDR3 runs 12 residues. Germline lookup yields CDR1 SGHDN and CDR2 FVKESK. CDR3 sequence: CASSRDPWELFF.

The J gene is TRBJ2-7, the V gene TRBV15; TCRdb's assignment of TRBD2 cannot be checked, as there is no DNA. Germline V gene sequence: CDR1 LNHNV, CDR2 YYDKDF (reference sequence). CDR3 size: 14 residues. The CDR3 region is CATSRGPGGREQYF. Full variable domain (rest looked up from reference TRBV15 and TRBJ2-7): DAMVIQNPRYQVTQFGKPVTLSCSQTLNHNVMYWYQQKSSQAPKLLFHYYDKDFNNEADTPDNFQSRRPNTSFCFLDIRSPGLGDTAMYLCATSRGPGGREQYFGPGTRLTVT.

This sequence joins TRBV7-7 and TRBJ2-3; the TRBD1 assignment by TCRdb is unverifiable without DNA. Per the germline V gene, CDR1 is SSHAT and CDR2 is FNYEAQ (reference sequence). This CDR3 spans 17 amino acids. Here the CDR3 reads CASSLYPPGQGTDTQYF.